One and the same sample provided the 18 T cell receptor beta chains below, sequenced in a study of shared clonotypes between healthy human individuals. The assay was immunoSEQ multiplex PCR, and TCRdb's table has in-frame clones only and misses some. The table has about 1 million clones, approximately 70% seen once; the top ten hold over 1.3%. The sample was memory CD4+ T cells sorted from blood. Subset noted: CD45RA-negative fraction. The receptors come from a man aged 18-30 years in good health.

V gene TRBV9 combines with J gene TRBJ2-5, with 9 bases fitting TRBD1. Germline loops: CDR1 SGDLS, CDR2 YYNGEE. V lost 0 bases to trimming and J lost 4 bases; unmatched junction nucleotides: 4. The CDR3 consists of 15 residues. The CDR3 sequence: CASSVGDREIETQYF. The CDR3 nucleotides read TGTGCCAGCAGCGTAGGGGACAGGGAAATAGAGACCCAGTACTTC.

For the CDR3, the DNA is TGCGCCAGCAGCCAAGGACAGGGGGCGCGGCCCTATGGCTACACCTTC. It encodes CASSQGQGARPYGYTF. The J gene is TRBJ1-2, the V gene TRBV4-1, with TRBD1 matching over 10 bases. V shed 1 base, J shed 4 bases, and the junction held 6 bases outside the gene matches. This CDR3 has 16 residues. Germline V gene sequence: CDR1 MGHRA, CDR2 YSYEKL.

The J gene is TRBJ2-7, the V gene TRBV21-1; the D segment call TRBD2 is taken from the table without a DNA check. TRBV21-1 is termed a pseudogene. This CDR3 contains 16 residues. CDR3 amino acids: CASSILQREGPIEQYF. In DNA, the CDR3 is TGTGCCAGCAGCATATTACAGCGGGAGGGTCCGATCGAGCAGTACTTC.

This sequence joins TRBV10-2 and TRBJ1-1; D not certain. V lost 7 bases and J 1 base, leaving 13 bases between the germline ends. The CDR3 is 14 amino acids. CDR1 WSHSY and CDR2 SAAADI come from the germline V gene. The chain's CDR3 is CASKGLLRNTEAFF. CDR3 coding DNA: TGCGCCAGCAAGGGCCTTCTGAGGAACACTGAAGCTTTCTTT.

The chain employs TRBV30 and TRBJ1-1, with 9 bases aligning to TRBD1. The V and J ends lost 4 bases and 5 bases, in that order; junction bases with no gene match: 11. The CDR3 is 15 residues long. Germline CDR1 is GTSNPN and CDR2 is SVGIG (reference sequence). CDR3 in amino acids: CAWTIRGQGRTEAFF. The CDR3 DNA is TGTGCCTGGACGATAAGGGGACAGGGAAGGACTGAAGCTTTCTTT.

The chain has TRBV30 and TRBJ1-1; unclear D gene. Germline V gene data show CDR1 as GTSNPN and CDR2 as SVGIG (reference sequence). Between the trimmed V and J ends, which lost 8 bases and 4 bases, there was a span of 14 bases. The CDR3 covers 12 residues. CDR3 DNA sequence: TGTGCCGGGCGGGTTTCGGCCACTGAAGCTTTCTTT. Protein: CAGRVSATEAFF. Variable domain in full (rest from reference TRBV30 and TRBJ1-1): SQTIHQWPATLVQPVGSPLSLECTVEGTSNPNLYWYRQAAGRGLQLLFYSVGIGQISSEVPQNLSASRPQDRQFILSSKKLLLSDSGFYLCAGRVSATEAFFGQGTRLTVV.

The V call is TRBV6-5, the J call TRBJ2-7, with D maybe TRBD1 (5 bases). The CDR3 is made up of 11 amino acids. Germline loops: CDR1 MNHEY, CDR2 SVGAGI. V was cut by 8 bases and J by 5 bases, with 10 bases left in between. The chain's CDR3 is CASRQGNEQYF. CDR3 sequence (DNA): TGTGCCAGCCGGCAGGGCAACGAGCAGTACTTC.

This clone appeared a few times. The rearrangement links TRBV7-8 to TRBJ1-6, with a weak D call TRBD1 (6 bases). Trimming stripped 3 bases from V and 4 bases from J, with 13 bases between. The V gene's germline CDR1 is SGHVS and CDR2 FQNEAQ. This CDR3 is 16 amino acids long. The CDR3 sequence is CASSFGQTGYNSPLHF. The CDR3 nucleotides read TGTGCCAGCAGCTTTGGACAGACTGGTTATAATTCACCCCTCCACTTT.

Ten or more counts support this clone. V and J are TRBV5-1 and TRBJ2-3; D might be TRBD1 or TRBD2, each matching 5 bases. There are 15 residues in the CDR3. V was pared by 0 bases and J by 1 base, with 9 bases between. Germline V CDR1 and CDR2: SGHRS, YFSETQ. The CDR3 DNA is TGCGCCAGCAGCTTGGGAGGGGTTCGCACAGATACGCAGTATTTT. Amino acids: CASSLGGVRTDTQYF.

Many counts were recorded for this clone. The J gene is TRBJ2-7, the V gene TRBV6-1, with D possibly TRBD2 on 7 matching bases. The CDR3 is made up of 13 amino acids. From germline, CDR1 is MNHNS and CDR2 SASEGT. The ends were cut back, 1 base at V and 8 bases at J, with 12 bases in the middle. CDR3 residues: CASSEEGEGKQYF. The CDR3 nucleotides are TGTGCCAGCAGTGAAGAGGGGGAGGGAAAGCAGTACTTC.

The V and J genes are TRBV4-3 and TRBJ2-7, with a possible D match to TRBD1 (6 bases). The CDR3 runs to 14 residues. CDR1 and CDR2 from the germline V gene are LGHNA and YSLEER. The germline V and J ends were trimmed by 4 bases and 4 bases, with 14 bases remaining between them. The CDR3 sequence: CASSLLGGRYEQYF. The CDR3 nucleotides are TGCGCCAGCAGCCTTCTAGGGGGAAGATACGAGCAGTACTTC.

The chain employs TRBV19 and TRBJ2-7; D possibly corresponds to TRBD2 (6 bases). Germline V CDR1 and CDR2: LNHDA, SQIVND (reference sequence). Trimming took off 10 bases at V and 0 bases at J, with 16 bases between the two ends. The CDR3 contains 14 residues. CDR3 sequence reads: CATRGAPPSYEQYF. The CDR3 nucleotides are TGTGCCACTCGCGGGGCCCCGCCCTCCTACGAGCAGTACTTC.

The chain links TRBV7-2 to TRBJ2-7; D is possibly TRBD2 (5 bases). Germline lookup yields CDR1 SGHTA and CDR2 FQGNSA. The CDR3 extends over 14 amino acids. Trimming shortened V by 5 bases and J by 2 bases, and 13 bases separated the two germline ends. This CDR3 is CASSGTSSPYEQYF. The CDR3 DNA reads TGTGCCAGCAGCGGTACTAGTTCCCCCTACGAGCAGTACTTC.

J is TRBJ2-2 and V is TRBV9; 9 bases map to TRBD1. V lost 4 bases, J lost 6 bases, and 10 bases stayed unmatched. This CDR3 has 16 residues. Germline loops: CDR1 SGDLS, CDR2 YYNGEE. CDR3 nucleotides: TGTGCCAGCAGCCCAAGACAGGGGGAACTGGCCGGGGAGCTGTTTTTT. Its translation: CASSPRQGELAGELFF.

This clone was counted a few times. The chain couples TRBV10-3 to TRBJ1-5; D is ambiguous. Germline V gives CDR1 ENHRY, CDR2 SYGVKD. The germline V and J ends were trimmed by 3 bases and 5 bases, with 11 bases remaining between them. There are 14 residues in the CDR3. The DNA for the CDR3 is TGTGCCATCAGTGAAGGGCAGGATTATCAGCCCCAGCATTTT. It encodes CAISEGQDYQPQHF.

J is TRBJ2-7 and V is TRBV12-5; TRBD2 agrees at 8 bases. This CDR3 spans 16 amino acids. Per germline, CDR1 LGHNT and CDR2 FRNRAP. Trimming removed 0 bases from V and 5 bases from J; junction bases left unmatched: 9. CDR3 sequence (DNA): TGTGCTAGTGGTTTGGTACTGTCGGGAGGGCCCCACGAGCAGTACTTC. This translates into CASGLVLSGGPHEQYF.

The chain uses TRBV7-3 and TRBJ2-2; no clear D. The CDR3 extends over 12 amino acids. Germline-derived CDR1 and CDR2 are SGHTA and FQGTGA. Between the trimmed V and J ends, which lost 3 bases and 8 bases, there was a span of 7 bases. The CDR3 DNA is TGTGCCAGCAGCTTCGACCGGGGGGAGCTGTTTTTT. Its translation is CASSFDRGELFF.

The CDR3 is CASSLPGTGAQYF. CDR3 in DNA: TGTGCCAGCTCACTCCCCGGGACAGGAGCCCAGTACTTC. The J gene is TRBJ2-7, the V gene TRBV18; 8 nucleotides match TRBD1. The CDR3 spans 13 residues. CDR1 is KGHSH, CDR2 LQKENI, per germline. Trimming took 4 bases from V and 10 from J; bases not matched to a gene: 9.